This TCR beta chain was found in a study of blood T cell repertoires in COVID-19. Across the whole study: From the United States, Italy and Spain came samples of acute and convalescent COVID-19. T cells, B-cell-depleted T cells, or PBMCs supplied cDNA or gDNA.

As processed by the authors: Reference gene primer amplification yielded estimated nucleated cell counts. TCRdb's table, derived via immunoSEQ multiplex PCR, lists solely in-frame clones and lacks some. From that table come the V and J calls and clone size; the DNA was used to work out D and trimming. Of 250,000 to 300,000 clones in the sample, roughly nine tenths were seen once. The receptor was derived from a woman aged 40-49 years who had recovered from COVID-19. Sequenced: peripheral blood.

The CDR3 DNA is TGTGCCAGCAGCCCCGGGACAGCCTATGGCTACACCTTC. Translated: CASSPGTAYGYTF. This chain joins TRBV7-9 and TRBJ1-2; TRBD1 matches 7 bases. From germline, CDR1 is SEHNR and CDR2 FQNEAQ (reference sequence). The J segment lost 4 bases and the V segment lost 5 bases, leaving 4 bases of the junction unmatched. This CDR3 is 13 amino acids long.